This T cell receptor beta chain was recorded in a study of blood T cells in healthy people across ages. Points from the study as a whole: PBMCs went unsorted, and a conclusive naive versus antigen-experienced comparison was therefore prevented. Diversity estimated from one million T cells was considered an underestimate. The study found more naive CD4+ cells and higher diversity in long-lived than aged donors.

Peripheral blood from each donor was collected in a volume of 9.5 to 10 milliliters. The authors ran a second PCR of 7 to 11 cycles using a sample-barcoded 5' primer and a J-beta primer mix. TCRdb recomputed calls from the 5' RACE reads with MiXCR, one row per CDR3 protein. Among about 1.1 million distinct CDR3 sequences listed, more than 30% were seen once. As for this clonotype: Antigen specificity is unknown.

The trim removed 0 bases at V and 6 bases at J, leaving 4 bases unmatched. The CDR3 sequence is 15 residues long. CDR1 and CDR2 from the germline V gene are MGHRA and YSYEKL. The chain employs TRBV4-1 and TRBJ1-4, with TRBD1 matching over 7 bases. Sequenced material: blood. The receptor comes from a man between 18 and 35 years old in good health. Here the CDR3 reads CASSQDRQGYEKLFF. The CDR3 coding sequence is TGCGCCAGCAGCCAAGACCGACAGGGATATGAAAAACTGTTTTTT.